This T cell receptor beta chain was retrieved from a study of vaccination and CD4 T cells after COVID-19. Study-level information: Convalescent cases consisted of six males and four females, of whom two were Hispanic. Between diagnosis and the drawing of post-COVID samples lay a median roughly 91 days (range 35 to 161). The stimulating agents, overlapping spike peptides, came from SARS-CoV-2, HCoV-NL63, HCoV-OC43 and HCoV-229E.

As to this clonotype: Antigen: not known.

The germline gives CDR1 SGHRS, CDR2 YFSETQ. The CDR3 consists of 15 residues. Trimming took 0 bases from V and 4 from J; bases not matched to a gene: 1. As for treatment: roughly 11-day PBMC culture with coronavirus spike peptide pools or control peptides (ViraFEST assay). Once peptide pools had expanded antigen-specific T cells, ViraFEST sequenced TCRs. Oncomine TCR Beta short-read sequencing was applied to DNA from cultured CD4+ T cells. TCRdb called the PCR reads again in MiXCR, with one record for every CDR3 protein. Among around 19,000 distinct CDR3 sequences listed, under 65% were seen once. Source: CD4+ T cells from blood, cultured in vitro, taken after SARS-CoV-2 vaccination. This chain connects TRBV5-1 to TRBJ2-1; TRBD2 aligns across 10 bases. The TCR was taken from a human donor who had recovered from COVID-19. The CDR3 sequence is CASSLGTSGYNEQFF. The CDR3 nucleotides are TGCGCCAGCAGCTTGGGGACTAGCGGATACAATGAGCAGTTCTTC.